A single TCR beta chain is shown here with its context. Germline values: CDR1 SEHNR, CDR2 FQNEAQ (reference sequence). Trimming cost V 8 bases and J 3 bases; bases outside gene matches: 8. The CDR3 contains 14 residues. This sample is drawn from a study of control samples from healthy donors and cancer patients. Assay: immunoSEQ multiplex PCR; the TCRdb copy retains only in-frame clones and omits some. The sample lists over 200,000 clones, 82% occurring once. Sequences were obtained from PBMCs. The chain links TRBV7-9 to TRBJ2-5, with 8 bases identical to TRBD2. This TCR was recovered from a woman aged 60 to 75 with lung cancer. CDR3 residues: CASGRGGGEETQYF. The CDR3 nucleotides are TGTGCCAGCGGCCGGGGGGGTGGAGAAGAGACCCAGTACTTC.